The 3 T cell receptor beta chains below come from one sample, sequenced in a study of T cell responses to AZD1222 COVID-19 vaccine. This table comes from immunoSEQ multiplex PCR, and its TCRdb copy is limited to in-frame clones, with some not included. This sample has roughly 80,000 clones; about 91% occur once, and the top ten carry 5% to 5.5%. Sequencing was performed on peripheral blood, taken on day 0 of AZD1222 vaccination. These receptors originate from an adult in good health.

For the CDR3, the DNA is TGCGCCAGCAGTCCGCCCGACAGGGAAATAATAGCCAAAAACATTCAGTACTTC. Translated, it gives CASSPPDREIIAKNIQYF. The chain joins TRBV23-1 to TRBJ2-4, with 7 bases fitting TRBD1. TRBV23-1 qualifies as an ORF whose function is uncertain. V gave up 4 bases and J gave up 0 bases; unmatched junction bases: 12. The CDR3 contains 18 residues.

The chain couples TRBV5-8 to TRBJ2-7; 9 bases line up with TRBD1. J gave up 5 bases and V 4 bases, and 13 bases lay outside the gene matches. There are 16 residues in the CDR3. The germline gives CDR1 SGHTS, CDR2 YDEGEE. The CDR3 sequence: CASSLNLHRGLHEQYF. In DNA form, the CDR3 reads TGTGCCAGCAGCCTTAACCTTCACAGGGGGCTACACGAGCAGTACTTC.

The V and J genes are TRBV7-8 and TRBJ2-1; a weak D match, TRBD2 (6 bases). CDR3 size: 16 residues. V gave up 5 bases and J gave up 7 bases, with 21 bases separating them. Germline values: CDR1 SGHVS, CDR2 FQNEAQ. CDR3 DNA sequence: TGTGCCAGCAGCCCCTACGGGTGGGACGGGGGAAATGAGCAGTTCTTC. Encoded protein: CASSPYGWDGGNEQFF.